This TCR beta chain was found in a study of blood T cell repertoires in COVID-19. Study-level information: T cells, B-cell-depleted T cells, or PBMCs supplied cDNA or gDNA.

The method was immunoSEQ multiplex PCR; TCRdb's version includes in-frame clones alone and lacks a portion of them. The profile shows 200,000 or so clones, 70% to 90% of them singletons. The CDR3 sequence is 16 residues long. Per germline, CDR1 SGHTA and CDR2 FQGTGA. The V gene lost 1 base and the J gene lost 0 bases, with 11 bases spanning the gap. The chain carries TRBV7-3 and TRBJ2-3, with a tentative D call TRBD1 (6 bases). The source of this sequence is a man in his fifties with COVID-19, enrolled during active disease. Material: peripheral blood. CDR3 DNA sequence: TGTGCCAGCAGCTTAATGGACAGAGGAAGCACAGATACGCAGTATTTT. This gives the protein CASSLMDRGSTDTQYF.